The 9 T cell receptor beta chains in this list originate from one sample, sequenced in a study of T-cell memory formation after mild COVID-19. TCRdb used MiXCR to reprocess the 5' RACE reads, holding one entry per CDR3 protein. The sample has about 57,000 distinct CDR3 sequences, 9% to 15% seen once. Sequenced material: PBMCs or a T cell subset sorted from them (not recorded which). The source of these receptors is a man in his late teens or twenties who had mild COVID-19 (a few samples of this study predate the infection). Cell type and time point are not known.

This clonotype was picked up a small number of times. The V call is TRBV2, the J call TRBJ2-5; no firm D call. V was cut by 4 bases and J by 0 bases, with 15 bases left in between. Germline-derived CDR1 and CDR2 are SNHLY and FYNNEI. This CDR3 comprises 16 residues. CDR3 in amino acids: CASSVGLWAYQETQYF. The CDR3 bases are TGTGCCAGCAGTGTAGGGCTTTGGGCGTACCAAGAGACCCAGTACTTC.

This clonotype was seen ten or more times. This sequence joins TRBV6-6 and TRBJ2-1, with D possibly being TRBD1 (5 bases). The CDR3 spans 13 residues. Per the germline V gene, CDR1 is MNHNY and CDR2 is SVGAGI (reference sequence). With 9 bases removed from V and 6 bases from J, the gap between germline ends came to 15 bases. CDR3 region: CASTTGPPNEQFF. CDR3 sequence (DNA): TGTGCCAGTACCACAGGACCTCCCAATGAGCAGTTCTTC.

V usage is TRBV20-1 and J usage is TRBJ2-1; 16 bases line up with TRBD2. J was trimmed by 2 bases and V by 3 bases; bases with no gene match: 10. The CDR3 runs to 19 residues. Looked up from germline, CDR1 is DFQATT and CDR2 is SNEGSKA (reference sequence). The CDR3 reads CSASTLGLAGGPTYNEQFF. In nucleotides, the CDR3 is TGCAGTGCTAGCACGCTGGGACTAGCGGGGGGGCCCACCTACAATGAGCAGTTCTTC.

This clonotype showed up many times. V is TRBV5-1 and J is TRBJ1-2; D is undetermined. The CDR3 length is 13 residues. V lost 4 bases to trimming and J lost 6 bases, with 13 bases between them. Germline-derived CDR1 and CDR2 are SGHRS and YFSETQ. The CDR3 DNA follows: TGCGCCAGCAGCCCTGAAAGGGCGGATGGCTACACCTTC. It specifies CASSPERADGYTF.

This rearrangement joins TRBV18 to TRBJ2-7; tentative D call: TRBD1 (5 bases). Trimming took off 3 bases at V and 2 bases at J, with 14 bases between the two ends. Germline CDR1 is KGHSH and CDR2 is LQKENI. The CDR3 loop spans 15 amino acids. CDR3 DNA: TGTGCCAGCTCACCCTCCCAGCAGGGCCCCTACGAGCAGTACGTC. The encoded protein is CASSPSQQGPYEQYV.

This clonotype was seen more than once but under ten times. CDR3 coding DNA: TGTGCCAGCAGTACCCGAAGCCGGGACCATAACTATGGCTACACCTTC. Encoded protein: CASSTRSRDHNYGYTF. V and J are TRBV6-2 or TRBV6-3 and TRBJ1-2, with TRBD1 as a possible D gene (5 bases). The CDR3 has 16 amino acids. Germline CDR1 is MNHEY and CDR2 is SVGEGT. Trimming left V 5 bases short and J 1 base short, with 17 bases between.

The J gene is TRBJ1-1, the V gene TRBV12-3 or TRBV12-4, with unresolved D. CDR3 length: 15 residues. Trimming pared 1 base from V and 0 bases from J, leaving 9 bases between. As DNA, the CDR3 is TGTGCCAGCAGTTTAGGACACCAGATGAACACTGAAGCTTTCTTT. It yields the protein CASSLGHQMNTEAFF.

In the case of this clonotype: Germline and junction disagree at one end, which may indicate a read error. The chain recombines TRBV6-4 with TRBJ2-1, with a possible D match to TRBD2 (7 bases). CDR1 and CDR2 (germline): MRHNA, SNTAGT. The CDR3 spans 14 residues. In DNA, the CDR3 is TGTTCCAGCAGTGCAGGGAGGGGGGGCAATGAGCAGTTCTTC. Translating it yields CSSSAGRGGNEQFF.

This clonotype was recorded at least ten times. The chain combines TRBV4-1 with TRBJ2-7; D is perhaps TRBD1 or TRBD2 (5 bases each). Germline V gene lookup returns CDR1 MGHRA and CDR2 YSYEKL. The V end was cut by 4 bases, the J end by 3 bases, with 16 bases between. This CDR3 is built from 15 residues. CDR3 residues: CASSRDQNLGYEQYF. The CDR3 bases are TGCGCCAGCAGCCGGGACCAAAACTTAGGCTACGAGCAGTACTTC.